This T cell receptor (beta chain) was recorded in a study of CD8+CD57+ T cells in acquired aplastic anemia. General observations from the study: Overlapping CD8+ CDR3 repertoires of patients and controls contained under 35 shared sequences.

The germline gives CDR1 SGHRS, CDR2 YFSETQ. The CDR3 is 13 residues long. CDR3 and TCR beta VDJ profiling relied on a genomic DNA template. A single record per CDR3 protein comes from TCRdb applying MiXCR to the reads. The sample has over 150,000 distinct CDR3 sequences; about two thirds are singletons. Of note for this clonotype: What it binds is unknown. At one end, the junction sequence differs from germline, possibly due to a read error.

Patients selected for sequencing had displayed CD8+CD57+ cell expansion by flow cytometry. The diagnosis in all patients was severe acquired aplastic anemia. Blood samples were obtained from patients who had received no prior therapy. The V call is TRBV5-1, the J call TRBJ2-1, with D unresolved. The sample was sorted CD4+, CD8+, or CD8+CD57+ T cells (not recorded which) from PBMCs. This receptor was obtained from a human donor with aplastic anemia. The CDR3 bases are TGTGCCAGCAGCTTGGTAATAGTGGGTGAGCAGTTCTTC. It yields the protein CASSLVIVGEQFF. The full variable domain, rest sourced from reference TRBV5-1 and TRBJ2-1, is KAGVTQTPRYLIKTRGQQVTLSCSPISGHRSVSWYQQTPGQGLQFLFEYFSETQRNKGNFPGRFSGRQFSNSRSEMNVSTLELGDSALYLCASSLVIVGEQFFGPGTRLTVL.